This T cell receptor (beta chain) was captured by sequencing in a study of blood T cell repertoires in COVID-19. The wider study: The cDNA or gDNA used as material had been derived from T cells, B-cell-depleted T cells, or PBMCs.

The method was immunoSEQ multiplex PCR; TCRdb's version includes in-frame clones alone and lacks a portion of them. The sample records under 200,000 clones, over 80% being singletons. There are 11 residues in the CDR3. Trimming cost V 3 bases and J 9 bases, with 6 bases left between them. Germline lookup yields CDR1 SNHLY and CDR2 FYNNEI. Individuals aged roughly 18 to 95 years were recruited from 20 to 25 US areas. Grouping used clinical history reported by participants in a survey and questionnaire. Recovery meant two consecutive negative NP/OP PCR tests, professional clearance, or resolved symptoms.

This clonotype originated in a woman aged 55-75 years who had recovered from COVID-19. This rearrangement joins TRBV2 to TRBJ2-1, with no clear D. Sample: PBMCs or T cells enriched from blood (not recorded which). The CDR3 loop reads CASSDYLEQFF. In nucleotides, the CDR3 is TGTGCCAGCAGTGACTACCTTGAGCAGTTCTTC.